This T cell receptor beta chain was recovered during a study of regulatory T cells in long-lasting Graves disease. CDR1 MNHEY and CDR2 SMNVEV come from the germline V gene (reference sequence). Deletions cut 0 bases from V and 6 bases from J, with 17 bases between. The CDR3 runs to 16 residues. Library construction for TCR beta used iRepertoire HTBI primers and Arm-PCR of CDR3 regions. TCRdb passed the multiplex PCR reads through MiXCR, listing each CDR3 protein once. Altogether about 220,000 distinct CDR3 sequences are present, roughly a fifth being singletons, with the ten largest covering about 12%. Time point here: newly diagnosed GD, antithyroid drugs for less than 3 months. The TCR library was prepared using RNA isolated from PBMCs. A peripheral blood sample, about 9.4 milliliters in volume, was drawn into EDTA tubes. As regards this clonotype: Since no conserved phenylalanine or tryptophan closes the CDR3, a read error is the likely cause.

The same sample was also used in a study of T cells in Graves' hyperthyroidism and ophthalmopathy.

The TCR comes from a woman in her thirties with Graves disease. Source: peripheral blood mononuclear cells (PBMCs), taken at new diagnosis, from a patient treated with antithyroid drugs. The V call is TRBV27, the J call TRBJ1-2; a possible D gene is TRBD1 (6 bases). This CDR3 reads CASSLSRLQGMDGYTV. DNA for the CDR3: TGTGCCAGCAGTTTATCGCGGCTGCAGGGGATGGATGGCTACACCGTC.